This T cell receptor (beta chain) was sequenced for a study of T cells in Graves' hyperthyroidism and ophthalmopathy (dated by TCRdb to 2018 to 2020). Background on the whole study: Peripheral blood samples were taken at the time of initial diagnosis, prior to any treatment. A discovery cohort of approximately 97 patients, roughly 45 with Graves' ophthalmopathy and 55 to 65 with stable Graves' hyperthyroidism, was used to find distinguishing TCR V-J signatures. Prospective prediction of ophthalmopathy was tested in an independent validation cohort of some 19 hyperthyroidism patients and 17 patients who later progressed to ophthalmopathy. The roughly 91 discovery patients were randomly split 7:3 into training and test sets. Thyroid tissue and blood T-cell repertoires from six Graves' hyperthyroidism patients were also compared in the study. After sampling, hyperthyroidism patients received methimazole starting at 30 mg daily, and ophthalmopathy patients received high-dose intravenous methylprednisolone. According to the paper, TCR Vbeta CDR3 sequencing was carried out on about 140 peripheral blood samples, which came from fewer than 50 ophthalmopathy, 80 or so hyperthyroidism and some 17 progressor patients.

V was cut back by 6 bases and J by 3 bases, leaving a gap of 8 bases between them. From cysteine to phenylalanine, the CDR3 is 11 amino acids long. The DNA shown is the 33-base CDR3, in frame from base 1. The germline V gene (reference sequence) supplies CDR1 GTSNPN and CDR2 SVGIG. In the ophthalmopathy patients, disease was moderately to severely active, with a Clinical Activity Score of 3 or more, a NOSPECS grade of 4 or more, and a duration of less than 3 months. Any patient with an uncontrolled infection, another autoimmune disease, pregnancy or lactation was excluded. Clinical symptoms, serum thyroxine and TRAb, thyroid ultrasound, and orbital computed tomography formed the basis for the diagnoses. Ficoll-Paque density gradient centrifugation was used to isolate PBMCs from 10 ml of fresh peripheral blood. Total RNA was extracted using Trizol reagent, and RNA quality was assessed on an Agilent 2100 Bioanalyzer.

TCR beta CDR3 regions were amplified from RNA transcripts. The first round of RT-PCR for the TCR CDR3 was performed with the HTBI primer set and the Qiagen OneStep RT-PCR kit. Libraries were constructed in a second round of multiplex PCR, after which size selection and purification were carried out. Paired-end sequencing of the libraries was performed with 100 bp reads on an Illumina HiSeq2000. The original pipeline was this. Raw data were processed with SOAPnuke, discarding reads with adapters, uncalled bases, mean Phred below 15, or no exact constant-primer or identifier match. COPE v1.2.5 was used to merge high-quality paired reads, and clonotypes were defined as unique nucleotide sequences. MiTCR v1.1 was used to align the clonotypes against IMGT TRBV, TRBD and TRBJ reference segments. Only V-J combinations with frequency above 0.0001, covering approximately 99% of repertoires, were analysed. The TCS score was defined as the ratio of F50 (clonal expansion) to E x V (chaos), calculated using BLOSUM62-based TCRdist between CDR3 peptides within each V-J. Welch's t-statistics and random forest reduced around 510 V-J features to 13, which were used in a naive Bayes classifier (R e1071). TCRdb trimmed the raw reads at Q25, called clones with MiXCR and kept productive beta chains. Records with the same CDR3 protein are collapsed into one entry carrying the most frequent genes and DNA. In this record, the V and J calls reflect TCRdb's handling and not the investigators' own analysis. This sample holds fewer than 700,000 distinct CDR3 sequences; roughly 15% were observed only once. The ten largest clonotypes hold approximately 18% of the sample.

Beyond this particular receptor, the publication reports: A model built on a 13 V-J signature distinguished ophthalmopathy from stable hyperthyroidism, reaching approximately 89% sensitivity and around 81% specificity in cross-validation and 80%/75% in testing. No statistical method was used to fix the sample size in advance, and group allocation was not hidden from the investigators. Blood samples also contained most of the expanded thyroid clonotypes (frequency above 0.001), which suggests that blood repertoires may reflect thyroid immune responses. In validation, the model predicted progression to ophthalmopathy with 65% to 71% sensitivity and over 72% specificity, a median of around six months before onset.

This clonotype has at least ten counts. Its target antigen remains unknown. The record has no base qualities; no much larger clone is one base away. The chain is made from TRBV30 and TRBJ1-1, with no D gene named confidently. The sample was blood. The clonotype comes from a woman aged 18-29 years with Graves' ophthalmopathy. The DNA sequence reads TGTGCCTGCACCAGATACACTGAAGCTTTCTTT. This gives the protein CACTRYTEAFF.